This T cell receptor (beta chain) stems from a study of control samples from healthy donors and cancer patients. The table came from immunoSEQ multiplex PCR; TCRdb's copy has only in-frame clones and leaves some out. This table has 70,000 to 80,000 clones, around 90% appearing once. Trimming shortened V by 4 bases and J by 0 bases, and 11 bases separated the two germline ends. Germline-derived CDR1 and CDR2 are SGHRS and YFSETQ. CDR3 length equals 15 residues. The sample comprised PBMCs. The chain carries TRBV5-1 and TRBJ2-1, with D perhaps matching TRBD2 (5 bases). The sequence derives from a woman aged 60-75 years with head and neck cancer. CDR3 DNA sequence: TGCGCCAGCAGCCTTCTAGCCAACTCCTACAATGAGCAGTTCTTC. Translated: CASSLLANSYNEQFF.